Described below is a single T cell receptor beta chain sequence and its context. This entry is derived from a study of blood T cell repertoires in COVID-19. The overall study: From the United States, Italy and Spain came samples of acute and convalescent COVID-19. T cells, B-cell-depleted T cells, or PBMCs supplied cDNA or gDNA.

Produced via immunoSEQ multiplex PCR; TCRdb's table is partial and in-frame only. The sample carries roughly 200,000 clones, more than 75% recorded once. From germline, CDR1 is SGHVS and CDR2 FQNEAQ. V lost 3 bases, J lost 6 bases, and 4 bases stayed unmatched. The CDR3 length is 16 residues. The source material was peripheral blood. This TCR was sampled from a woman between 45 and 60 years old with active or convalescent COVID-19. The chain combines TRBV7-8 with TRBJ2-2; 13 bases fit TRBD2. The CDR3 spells CASSLTSGGLPGELFF. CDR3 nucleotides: TGTGCCAGCAGCTTGACTAGCGGGGGGTTGCCCGGGGAGCTGTTTTTT.